The 31 T cell receptor beta chains given below trace back to one sample, sequenced in a study of cytomegalovirus exposure and HLA in healthy donors. With 60 Vbeta and 13 Jbeta primers, the PCR was carried out. Libraries were prepared by immunoSEQ multiplex PCR; TCRdb keeps only in-frame clonotypes and omits some of them. Seen here are under 300,000 clones, 81% observed once, and the top ten hold 7% to 9%. Sequenced material: PBMCs. The receptors stem from a woman between 55 and 75 years old in good health and CMV-seropositive.

V is TRBV28 and J is TRBJ1-5, with D unresolved. V was cut by 2 bases and J by 3 bases, with 5 bases left in between. The CDR3 has 13 amino acids. The germline V gene has CDR1 MDHEN and CDR2 SYDVKM. DNA for the CDR3: TGTGCCAGCAGTTTAGACAACAATCAGCCCCAGCATTTT. This codes for CASSLDNNQPQHF.

The chain joins TRBV25-1 to TRBJ2-7; 9 positions agree with TRBD2. The ends lost 4 bases at V and 6 bases at J; junction bases unmatched: 7. This CDR3 is 14 amino acids long. Germline V gene lookup returns CDR1 MGHDK and CDR2 SYGVNS. The CDR3 nucleotides read TGTGCCAGCAGTGGGAGAGCGGGAGGTGGCGAGCAGTACTTC. Protein product: CASSGRAGGGEQYF.

This sequence joins TRBV7-3 and TRBJ2-7; D is possibly TRBD2 (6 bases). CDR3 size: 14 residues. Germline V gives CDR1 SGHTA, CDR2 FQGTGA. The V and J ends lost 5 bases and 1 base respectively, with 12 bases between them. The CDR3 sequence: CASSPSAGSYEQYF. CDR3 coding DNA: TGTGCCAGCAGCCCGAGCGCGGGGTCCTACGAGCAGTACTTC.

The chain links TRBV10-3 to TRBJ2-1; TRBD2 aligns across 11 bases. Trimming at V came to 4 bases and at J to 2 bases, leaving 7 bases not matched to a gene. CDR3 size: 17 residues. CDR1 and CDR2 from the germline V gene are ENHRY and SYGVKD. Here the CDR3 DNA reads TGTGCCATCAGTGGGTTACTAGCGGGAGCACCCTACAATGAGCAGTTCTTC. Protein sequence: CAISGLLAGAPYNEQFF.

V is TRBV5-6 and J is TRBJ2-1; D gene unclear. Germline CDR1 is SGHDT and CDR2 is YYEEEE. The CDR3 has 13 residues. Trimming removed 2 bases from V and 7 bases from J, with 10 bases in between. CDR3 in DNA: TGTGCCAGCAGCTTACCAGGCCCAAATGAGCAGTTCTTC. Its translation: CASSLPGPNEQFF.

V usage is TRBV28 and J usage is TRBJ1-1, with 10 nucleotides matching TRBD1. The trim removed 4 bases at V and 11 bases at J, leaving 13 bases unmatched. CDR1 is MDHEN and CDR2 is SYDVKM in the germline V gene. This CDR3 has 15 amino acids. The CDR3 DNA follows: TGTGCCAGCAGTTCCGGGGGACAGGGGCGAGTTGTTGCTTTCTTT. Translation: CASSSGGQGRVVAFF.

The chain combines TRBV28 with TRBJ1-1, with D unclear. CDR3 length equals 13 residues. Trimming cost V 2 bases and J 4 bases, with 8 bases left between them. Germline values: CDR1 MDHEN, CDR2 SYDVKM. CDR3 sequence (DNA): TGTGCCAGCAGTTTAAGACTGTTCACTGAAGCTTTCTTT. Amino acid sequence: CASSLRLFTEAFF. Using reference TRBV28 and TRBJ1-1 for the parts outside the CDR3, the full variable domain is DVKVTQSSRYLVKRTGEKVFLECVQDMDHENMFWYRQDPGLGLRLIYFSYDVKMKEKGDIPEGYSVSREKKERFSLILESASTNQTSMYLCASSLRLFTEAFFGQGTRLTVV.

The chain is built from TRBV9 and TRBJ2-2, with D possibly matching TRBD1 (8 bases). The CDR3 is made up of 17 amino acids. V was trimmed by 2 bases and J by 4 bases, leaving 18 bases between them. Germline loops: CDR1 SGDLS, CDR2 YYNGEE. The CDR3 loop reads CASSVRGDRSGTGELFF. CDR3 nucleotides: TGTGCCAGCAGCGTTCGGGGGGACAGGTCGGGCACCGGGGAGCTGTTTTTT.

This chain links TRBV7-8 with TRBJ2-7; D may be TRBD2 (6 bases). The V end was cut by 1 base, the J end by 3 bases, with 13 bases between. CDR1 and CDR2 (germline): SGHVS, FQNEAQ. This CDR3 comprises 15 residues. DNA for the CDR3: TGTGCCAGCAGCTTAGTGGCGAGCGGGTACTACGAGCAGTACTTC. Translated, it gives CASSLVASGYYEQYF.

This clone was seen once. The V gene is TRBV6-5, the J gene TRBJ2-7; D call uncertain. This CDR3 has 15 amino acids. V lost 7 bases to trimming and J lost 2 bases, with 18 bases between them. In germline, CDR1 is MNHEY, CDR2 SVGAGI. As DNA, the CDR3 is TGTGCCAGCAAATTGACCCCTCTACTACCCTACGAGCAGTACTTC. This codes for CASKLTPLLPYEQYF.

This chain uses TRBV7-9 with TRBJ2-5; TRBD2 aligns across 8 bases. Germline CDR1 is SEHNR and CDR2 is FQNEAQ (reference sequence). J was trimmed by 5 bases and V by 1 base; bases with no gene match: 12. This CDR3 comprises 17 residues. CDR3 amino acids: CASSLELAVTRVETQYF. The CDR3 region has the DNA TGTGCCAGCAGCTTAGAACTAGCGGTGACTAGGGTGGAGACCCAGTACTTC.

This chain joins TRBV19 and TRBJ2-1, with no clear D. Trimming took off 4 bases at V and 12 bases at J, with 22 bases between the two ends. CDR1 and CDR2 from the germline V gene are LNHDA and SQIVND (reference sequence). The CDR3 is 15 amino acids. In DNA form, the CDR3 reads TGTGCCAGTAGTACCCTCAGTGACGGCGGTTCGGGGCAGTTCTTC. It encodes CASSTLSDGGSGQFF.

This chain connects TRBV19 to TRBJ2-6; 9 bases match TRBD1. CDR3 length: 17 amino acids. The germline CDR1 and CDR2 sequences are LNHDA and SQIVND (reference sequence). The ends lost 8 bases at V and 2 bases at J; junction bases unmatched: 10. Here the CDR3 DNA reads TGTGCCAGTGCTCCGGGACAGGGTTCTGCTGGGGCCAACGTCCTGACTTTC. This codes for CASAPGQGSAGANVLTF.

This chain's CDR3 is CASSIIPNNQPQHF. The DNA for the CDR3 is TGTGCCAGTAGTATTATACCTAACAATCAGCCCCAGCATTTT. V gene TRBV19 combines with J gene TRBJ1-5; D unclear. Trimming stripped 3 bases from V and 3 bases from J, with 9 bases between. The CDR3 runs 14 residues. CDR1 and CDR2 from the germline V gene are LNHDA and SQIVND (reference sequence).

CDR3: CASSPGRAGARYEQFF. CDR3 sequence (DNA): TGTGCCAGCAGCCCCGGTAGGGCGGGAGCTAGGTATGAGCAGTTCTTC. The V gene is TRBV5-4, the J gene TRBJ2-1; TRBD2 aligns across 7 bases. The CDR3 is 16 residues long. The V gene's germline CDR1 is SGHNT and CDR2 YYREEE (reference sequence). V was pared by 4 bases and J by 8 bases, with 15 bases of the junction left unmatched.

This clone was seen once. The chain employs TRBV5-8 and TRBJ2-5, with a tentative D call TRBD2 (6 bases). CDR3 length: 14 amino acids. The germline V gene has CDR1 SGHTS and CDR2 YDEGEE. Deletions cut 3 bases from V and 0 bases from J, with 9 bases between. CDR3 protein: CASSYLAHQETQYF. CDR3 nucleotides: TGTGCCAGCAGCTATCTAGCGCACCAAGAGACCCAGTACTTC.

This chain joins TRBV7-2 and TRBJ2-7, with 10 bases aligning to TRBD1. After removal of 3 bases from V and 3 bases from J, the junction contained 2 bases not matched to a gene. CDR1 and CDR2 from the germline V gene are SGHTA and FQGNSA. This CDR3 spans 14 amino acids. The CDR3 sequence is CASSLRTGGYEQYF. CDR3 sequence (DNA): TGTGCCAGCAGCTTGCGGACAGGGGGCTACGAGCAGTACTTC.

The rearrangement joins TRBV9 to TRBJ1-2; 9 nucleotides agree with TRBD1. The junction had 8 bases not matched to a gene; V was cut back by 4 bases and J by 4 bases. There are 15 residues in the CDR3. From germline, CDR1 is SGDLS and CDR2 YYNGEE. The CDR3 here is CASSWGQGDGYGYTF. CDR3 bases: TGTGCCAGCAGCTGGGGACAGGGTGACGGCTATGGCTACACCTTC.

The gene calls are TRBV28 and TRBJ2-7; a possible D gene is TRBD1 (5 bases). The germline V gene has CDR1 MDHEN and CDR2 SYDVKM. The length of the CDR3 is 15 residues. Trimming left V 5 bases short and J 3 bases short, with 17 bases between. CDR3 DNA sequence: TGTGCCAGCAGTACCGGACACGCGGTGGGCTACGAGCAGTACTTC. Translating it yields CASSTGHAVGYEQYF.

This chain uses TRBV28 with TRBJ2-7; 8 bases fit TRBD2. CDR1 is MDHEN and CDR2 is SYDVKM in the germline V gene. Losses at the gene ends were 4 bases for V and 4 bases for J; bases not matched to a gene: 12. The length of the CDR3 is 16 residues. CDR3 coding DNA: TGTGCCAGCAGTTCCTTCTTTGGACTAGCAGATTACGAGCAGTACTTC. Its protein product is CASSSFFGLADYEQYF.

This clone was found a few times. This rearrangement joins TRBV19 to TRBJ1-1, with 12 nucleotides matching TRBD1. Germline V CDR1 and CDR2: LNHDA, SQIVND (reference sequence). The CDR3 contains 15 residues. V dropped 5 bases and J dropped 4; count of bases not matched to a gene: 5. CDR3 sequence reads: CASSPRDRGLTEAFF. The DNA of the CDR3 is TGTGCCAGTAGTCCCAGGGACAGGGGGCTCACTGAAGCTTTCTTT.

The chain links TRBV11-1 to TRBJ2-1; maybe TRBD1 (5 bases). The ends were cut back, 4 bases at V and 4 bases at J, with 8 bases in the middle. Germline assignment: CDR1 SGHAT and CDR2 FQDESV (reference sequence). There are 13 residues in the CDR3. CDR3: CASSSDSYNEQFF. DNA of the CDR3: TGTGCCAGCAGCTCCGACAGTTACAATGAGCAGTTCTTC.

The genes are TRBV27 and TRBJ2-6; no clear D gene. This CDR3 has 15 residues. Germline loops: CDR1 MNHEY, CDR2 SMNVEV (reference sequence). Trimming left V 2 bases short and J 1 base short, with 6 bases between. The CDR3 DNA follows: TGTGCCAGCAGTTTACGGTCGTCTGGGGCCAACGTCCTGACTTTC. Translated: CASSLRSSGANVLTF.

Only a few counts were recorded for this clone. The rearrangement joins TRBV5-1 to TRBJ2-7; TRBD2 might be the D (5 bases). The CDR3 is 16 amino acids. Trimming took 2 bases from V and 0 from J, leaving 15 bases between them. Germline values: CDR1 SGHRS, CDR2 YFSETQ. The CDR3 loop is CASSLPAEGFSYEQYF. The CDR3, as DNA: TGCGCCAGCAGCTTACCAGCGGAAGGATTCTCCTACGAGCAGTACTTC. Complete variable domain (other parts from reference TRBV5-1 and TRBJ2-7): KAGVTQTPRYLIKTRGQQVTLSCSPISGHRSVSWYQQTPGQGLQFLFEYFSETQRNKGNFPGRFSGRQFSNSRSEMNVSTLELGDSALYLCASSLPAEGFSYEQYFGPGTRLTVT.

This clone has a single count. The rearrangement links TRBV5-6 to TRBJ1-2; D possibly corresponds to TRBD1 (6 bases). Trimming removed 2 bases from V and 3 bases from J, with 11 bases in between. Per germline, CDR1 SGHDT and CDR2 YYEEEE. This CDR3 region has 14 residues. The CDR3 here is CASSLDPGDYGYTF. The CDR3, as DNA: TGTGCCAGCAGCTTAGATCCAGGGGACTATGGCTACACCTTC.

The chain combines TRBV5-1 with TRBJ1-5, with TRBD1 matching 7 bases. Losses at the gene ends were 4 bases for V and 1 base for J; bases not matched to a gene: 11. Germline V gene lookup returns CDR1 SGHRS and CDR2 YFSETQ. CDR3 length: 17 residues. The CDR3 region has the DNA TGCGCCAGCAGCGTCGGGACAGCCAGTGCGAGCAATCAGCCCCAGCATTTT. Translating gives CASSVGTASASNQPQHF.

This sequence joins TRBV6-5 and TRBJ2-7; D is possibly TRBD2 (5 bases). The V end lost 7 bases, the J end lost 7 bases, and 14 bases lay between the germline ends. The V gene's germline CDR1 is MNHEY and CDR2 SVGAGI. The CDR3 is 12 residues long. CDR3 in amino acids: CASTRFPGEQYF. CDR3 DNA: TGTGCCAGCACAAGGTTCCCGGGAGAGCAGTACTTC.

The chain recombines TRBV19 with TRBJ2-2, with 11 bases fitting TRBD1. Germline V gene sequence: CDR1 LNHDA, CDR2 SQIVND (reference sequence). V lost 3 bases, J lost 8 bases, and 8 bases stayed unmatched. The CDR3 length is 16 residues. CDR3 in DNA: TGTGCCAGTAGTATTCCCGGGACAGGGGGTAGGGGGGAGCTGTTTTTT. Amino acid sequence: CASSIPGTGGRGELFF.

V and J are TRBV6-1 and TRBJ2-3; D remains unclear. This CDR3 is 16 amino acids long. Germline V gene lookup returns CDR1 MNHNS and CDR2 SASEGT. The ends were cut back, 2 bases at V and 1 base at J, with 13 bases in the middle. The CDR3 loop is CASSESILSGTDTQYF. The CDR3 bases are TGTGCCAGCAGTGAATCGATCCTCTCGGGCACAGATACGCAGTATTTT.

CDR3 residues: CASSERGGVNEQFF. CDR3 DNA: TGCGCCAGCAGTGAGAGGGGGGGGGTCAATGAGCAGTTCTTC. This rearrangement joins TRBV10-2 to TRBJ2-1, with D perhaps matching TRBD2 (7 bases). Germline assignment: CDR1 WSHSY and CDR2 SAAADI. The CDR3 contains 14 residues. Between the trimmed V and J ends, which lost 2 bases and 6 bases, there was a span of 11 bases.

To note about this clone: In the same sample, other DNA sequences code for this CDR3. This chain's CDR3 is CASSLRLAGAETQYF. The CDR3 DNA reads as TGTGCCAGCAGCTTGAGACTAGCGGGAGCGGAGACCCAGTACTTC. The V and J genes are TRBV7-3 and TRBJ2-5, with TRBD2 matching 12 bases. The germline gives CDR1 SGHTA, CDR2 FQGTGA. J was trimmed by 5 bases and V by 3 bases; bases with no gene match: 4. The CDR3 loop spans 15 amino acids. Full variable domain (rest looked up from reference TRBV7-3 and TRBJ2-5): GAGVSQTPSNKVTEKGKYVELRCDPISGHTALYWYRQSLGQGPEFLIYFQGTGAADDSGLPNDRFFAVRPEGSVSTLKIQRTERGDSAVYLCASSLRLAGAETQYFGPGTRLLVL.